The sequence of this T cell receptor (beta chain) was determined in a study of vaccination and CD4 T cells after COVID-19. As for the study in general: Across the group, participants received two doses of either BNT162b2 or mRNA-1273 vaccine. Findings and caveats of the study: It was found that, in convalescent patients, 304 of 307 vaccine-specific clones were spike mono-reactive. No early post-infection timepoints were studied, and convalescent patients studied were relatively few.

In regard to this clonotype: Its antigen is still unknown.

TCRdb re-called the PCR reads with MiXCR, one entry per CDR3 protein. The repertoire includes roughly 18,000 distinct CDR3 sequences, 60% to 80% of them detected once, and over 1% sits in the top ten. The CDR3 is 15 amino acids. Germline CDR1 and CDR2: KGHSY and FQNENV. V lost 0 bases and J lost 6, with 12 bases in between. The genes are TRBV16 and TRBJ1-5; D is undetermined. This TCR came from a human donor who had recovered from COVID-19. The sample here was CD4+ T cells from blood, taken before SARS-CoV-2 vaccination. Here the CDR3 reads CASSQSNAVGQPQHF. In DNA, the CDR3 is TGTGCCAGCAGCCAATCTAACGCCGTTGGTCAGCCCCAGCATTTT.